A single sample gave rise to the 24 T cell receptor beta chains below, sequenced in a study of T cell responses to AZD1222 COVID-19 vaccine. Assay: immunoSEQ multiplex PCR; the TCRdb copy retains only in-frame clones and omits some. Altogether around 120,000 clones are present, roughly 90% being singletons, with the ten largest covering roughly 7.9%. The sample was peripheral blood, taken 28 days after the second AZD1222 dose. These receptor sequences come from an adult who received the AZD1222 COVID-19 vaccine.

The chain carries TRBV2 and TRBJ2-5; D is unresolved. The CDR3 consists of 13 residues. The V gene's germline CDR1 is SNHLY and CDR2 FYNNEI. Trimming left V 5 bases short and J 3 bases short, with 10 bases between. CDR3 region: CASSFNAEETQYF. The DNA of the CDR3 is TGTGCCAGCAGTTTTAACGCAGAAGAGACCCAGTACTTC.

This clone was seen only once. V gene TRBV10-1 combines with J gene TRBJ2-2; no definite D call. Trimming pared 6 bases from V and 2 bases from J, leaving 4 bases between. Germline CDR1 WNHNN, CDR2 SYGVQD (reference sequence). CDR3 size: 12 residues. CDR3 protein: CASRTNTGELFF. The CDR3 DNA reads TGCGCCAGCAGAACAAACACCGGGGAGCTGTTTTTT.

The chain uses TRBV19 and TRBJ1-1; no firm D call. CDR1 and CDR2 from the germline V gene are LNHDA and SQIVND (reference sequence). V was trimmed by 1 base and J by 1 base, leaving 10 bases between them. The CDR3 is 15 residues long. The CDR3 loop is CASSIVPTPNTEAFF. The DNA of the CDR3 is TGTGCCAGTAGTATAGTTCCCACCCCGAACACTGAAGCTTTCTTT.

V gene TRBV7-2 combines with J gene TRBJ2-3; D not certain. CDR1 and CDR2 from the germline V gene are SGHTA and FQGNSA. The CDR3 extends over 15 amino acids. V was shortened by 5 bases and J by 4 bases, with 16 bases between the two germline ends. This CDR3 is CASSPIGVKADTQYF. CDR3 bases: TGTGCCAGCAGCCCAATAGGTGTCAAGGCAGATACGCAGTATTTT.

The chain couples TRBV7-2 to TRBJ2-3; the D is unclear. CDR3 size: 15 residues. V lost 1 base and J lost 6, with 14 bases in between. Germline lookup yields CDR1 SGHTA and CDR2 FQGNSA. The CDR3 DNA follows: TGTGCCAGCAGCTTAGGAGGTAGTAGTCAGGATACGCAGTATTTT. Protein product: CASSLGGSSQDTQYF.

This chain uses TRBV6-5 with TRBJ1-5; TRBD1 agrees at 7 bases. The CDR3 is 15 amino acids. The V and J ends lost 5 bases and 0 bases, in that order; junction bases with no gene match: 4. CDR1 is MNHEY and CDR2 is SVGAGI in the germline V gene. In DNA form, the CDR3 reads TGTGCCAGCAGTCAGACAGGGTATAGCAATCAGCCCCAGCATTTT. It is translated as CASSQTGYSNQPQHF.

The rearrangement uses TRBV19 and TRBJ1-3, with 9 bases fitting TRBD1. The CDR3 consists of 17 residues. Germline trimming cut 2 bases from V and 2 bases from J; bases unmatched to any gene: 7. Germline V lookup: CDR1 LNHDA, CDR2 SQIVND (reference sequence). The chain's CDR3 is CASSIQADRGTGNTIYF. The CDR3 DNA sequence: TGTGCCAGTAGTATACAAGCGGACAGGGGTACTGGAAACACCATATATTTT. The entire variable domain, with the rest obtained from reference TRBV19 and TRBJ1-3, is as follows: DGGITQSPKYLFRKEGQNVTLSCEQNLNHDAMYWYRQDPGQGLRLIYYSQIVNDFQKGDIAEGYSVSREKKESFPLTVTSAQKNPTAFYLCASSIQADRGTGNTIYFGEGSWLTVV.

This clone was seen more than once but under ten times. This CDR3 reads CASSLAGFLYF. For the CDR3, the DNA is TGCGCCAGCAGCTTGGCAGGATTCCTCTACTTC. The rearrangement links TRBV5-1 to TRBJ2-7; D is undetermined. Trimming cost V 0 bases and J 13 bases, with 11 bases left between them. CDR3 length equals 11 residues. The germline gives CDR1 SGHRS, CDR2 YFSETQ.

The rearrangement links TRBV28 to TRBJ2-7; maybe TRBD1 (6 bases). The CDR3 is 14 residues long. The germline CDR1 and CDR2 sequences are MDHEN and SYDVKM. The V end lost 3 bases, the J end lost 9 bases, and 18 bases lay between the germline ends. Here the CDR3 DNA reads TGTGCCAGCAGTTTTGGGGACATAACCTTCTGGCAGTACTTC. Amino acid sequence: CASSFGDITFWQYF.

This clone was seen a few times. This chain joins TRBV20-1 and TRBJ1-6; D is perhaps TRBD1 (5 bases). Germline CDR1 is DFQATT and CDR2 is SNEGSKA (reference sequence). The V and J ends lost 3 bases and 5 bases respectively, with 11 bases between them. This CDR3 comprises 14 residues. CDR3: CSASWGPDNSPLHF. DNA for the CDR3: TGCAGTGCTAGTTGGGGCCCGGATAATTCACCCCTCCACTTT.

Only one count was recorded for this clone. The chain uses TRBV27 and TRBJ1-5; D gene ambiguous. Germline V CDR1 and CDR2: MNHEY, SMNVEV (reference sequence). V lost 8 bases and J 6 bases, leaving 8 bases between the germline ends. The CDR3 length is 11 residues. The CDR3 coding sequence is TGTGCCAGCGGTGGTCGTCAGCCCCAGCATTTT. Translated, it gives CASGGRQPQHF.

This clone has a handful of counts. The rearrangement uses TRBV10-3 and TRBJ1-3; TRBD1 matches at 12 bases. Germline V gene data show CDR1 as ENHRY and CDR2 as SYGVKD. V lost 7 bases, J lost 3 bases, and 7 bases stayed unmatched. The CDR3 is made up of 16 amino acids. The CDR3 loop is CAIMTGTGGRGNTIYF. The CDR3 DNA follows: TGTGCCATCATGACCGGGACAGGGGGCCGTGGAAACACCATATATTTT.

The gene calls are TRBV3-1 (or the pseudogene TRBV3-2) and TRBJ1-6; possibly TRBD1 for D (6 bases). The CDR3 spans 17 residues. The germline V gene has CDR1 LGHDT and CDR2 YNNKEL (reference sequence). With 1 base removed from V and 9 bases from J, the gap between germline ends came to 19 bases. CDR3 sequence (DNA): TGTGCCAGCAGCCAAGGGGTGAGAGGGGGGAGGTTTTCACCCCTCCACTTT. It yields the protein CASSQGVRGGRFSPLHF.

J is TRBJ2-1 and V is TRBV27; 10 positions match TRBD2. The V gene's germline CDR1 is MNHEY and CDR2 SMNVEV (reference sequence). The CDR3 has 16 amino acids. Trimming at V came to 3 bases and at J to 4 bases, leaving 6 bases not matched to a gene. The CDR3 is CASSFTGLAEYNEQFF. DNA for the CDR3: TGTGCCAGCAGTTTTACTGGACTAGCGGAATACAATGAGCAGTTCTTC.

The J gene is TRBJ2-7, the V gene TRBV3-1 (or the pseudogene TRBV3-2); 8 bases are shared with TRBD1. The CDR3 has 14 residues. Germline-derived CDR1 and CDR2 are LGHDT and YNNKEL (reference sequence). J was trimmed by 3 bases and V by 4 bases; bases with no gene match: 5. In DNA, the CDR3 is TGTGCCAGCAGCCCTTGGACAGGGATCTACGAGCAGTACTTC. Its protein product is CASSPWTGIYEQYF.

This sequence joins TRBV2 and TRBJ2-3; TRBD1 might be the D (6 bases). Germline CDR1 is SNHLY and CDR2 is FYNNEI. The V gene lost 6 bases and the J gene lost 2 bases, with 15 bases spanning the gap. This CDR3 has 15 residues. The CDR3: CASRAKGTLTDTQYF. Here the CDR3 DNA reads TGTGCCAGCAGGGCCAAGGGGACACTCACAGATACGCAGTATTTT.

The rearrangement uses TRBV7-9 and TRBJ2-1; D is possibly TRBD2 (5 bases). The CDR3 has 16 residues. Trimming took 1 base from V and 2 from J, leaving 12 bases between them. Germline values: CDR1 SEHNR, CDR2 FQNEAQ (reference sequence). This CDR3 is CASSLVGGRTYNEQFF. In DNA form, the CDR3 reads TGTGCCAGCAGCTTAGTAGGTGGGAGAACCTACAATGAGCAGTTCTTC.

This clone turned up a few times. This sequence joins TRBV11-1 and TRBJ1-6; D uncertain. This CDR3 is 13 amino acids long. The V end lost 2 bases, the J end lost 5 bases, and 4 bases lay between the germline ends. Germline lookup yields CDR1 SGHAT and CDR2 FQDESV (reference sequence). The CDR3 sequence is CASSLYDNSPLHF. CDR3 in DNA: TGTGCCAGCAGCTTATACGATAATTCACCCCTCCACTTT.

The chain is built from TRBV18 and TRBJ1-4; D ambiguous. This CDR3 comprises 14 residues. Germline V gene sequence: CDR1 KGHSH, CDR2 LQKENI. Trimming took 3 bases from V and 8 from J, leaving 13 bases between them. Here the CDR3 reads CASSPSQWNEKLFF. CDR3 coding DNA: TGTGCCAGCTCACCGTCACAGTGGAACGAAAAACTGTTTTTT.

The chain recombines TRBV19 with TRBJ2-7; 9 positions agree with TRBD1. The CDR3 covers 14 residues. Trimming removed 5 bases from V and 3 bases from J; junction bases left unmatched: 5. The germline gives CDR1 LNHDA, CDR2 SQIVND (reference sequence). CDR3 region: CASSWDRVNYEQYF. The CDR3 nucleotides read TGTGCCAGTAGTTGGGACAGGGTGAACTACGAGCAGTACTTC.

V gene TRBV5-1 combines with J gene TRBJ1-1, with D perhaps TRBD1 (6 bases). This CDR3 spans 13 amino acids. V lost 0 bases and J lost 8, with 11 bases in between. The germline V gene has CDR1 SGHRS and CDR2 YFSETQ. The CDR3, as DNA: TGCGCCAGCAGCTTGGGACTGAGGGGGGAAGCTTTCTTT. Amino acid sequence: CASSLGLRGEAFF.

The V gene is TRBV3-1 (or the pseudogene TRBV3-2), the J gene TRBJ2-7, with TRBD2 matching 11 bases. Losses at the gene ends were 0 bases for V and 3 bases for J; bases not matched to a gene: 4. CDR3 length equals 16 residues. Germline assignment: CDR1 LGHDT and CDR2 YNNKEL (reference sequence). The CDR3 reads CASSQDILAGGYEQYF. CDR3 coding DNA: TGTGCCAGCAGCCAAGACATCCTAGCGGGAGGCTACGAGCAGTACTTC.

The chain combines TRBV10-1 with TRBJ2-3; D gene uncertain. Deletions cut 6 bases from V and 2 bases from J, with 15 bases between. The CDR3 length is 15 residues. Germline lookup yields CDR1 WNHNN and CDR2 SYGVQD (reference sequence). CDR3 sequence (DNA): TGCGCCAGCAGCGATGGTGTCTACATCACAGATACGCAGTATTTT. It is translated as CASSDGVYITDTQYF.

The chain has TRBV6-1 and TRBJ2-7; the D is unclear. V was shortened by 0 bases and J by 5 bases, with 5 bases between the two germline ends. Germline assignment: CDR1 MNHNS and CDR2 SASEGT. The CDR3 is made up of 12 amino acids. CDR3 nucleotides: TGTGCCAGCAGTGAAGCACGCGACGAGCAGTACTTC. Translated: CASSEARDEQYF.